Following are 12 T cell receptor beta chains from one sample sequenced in a study of neurological immune-mediated disorders. TCRdb redid the calling of the 5' RACE reads with MiXCR, one entry per CDR3 protein. The table includes more than 45,000 distinct CDR3 sequences, 3.6% detected once. Sequencing was carried out using PBMCs. The receptors were gathered from a man younger than 45 with multiple sclerosis.

The table lists this clonotype with many counts. The rearrangement uses TRBV5-1 and TRBJ2-5; 8 bases agree with TRBD1. Germline lookup yields CDR1 SGHRS and CDR2 YFSETQ. Trimming cost V 5 bases and J 1 base; bases outside gene matches: 7. The CDR3 sequence is 15 residues long. The DNA for the CDR3 is TGCGCCAGCAGGACTGGAACAGGGGGCCAAGAGACCCAGTACTTC. Its protein product is CASRTGTGGQETQYF.

At least ten counts were recorded for this clonotype. The V call is TRBV5-1, the J call TRBJ2-4; weak D call: TRBD1 (5 bases). In germline, CDR1 is SGHRS, CDR2 YFSETQ. Trimming shortened V by 4 bases and J by 3 bases, and 8 bases separated the two germline ends. This CDR3 is built from 13 residues. The CDR3 is CASSPQGKNIQYF. CDR3 nucleotide sequence: TGCGCCAGCAGCCCCCAGGGCAAAAACATTCAGTACTTC.

Ten or more counts support this clonotype. This sequence joins TRBV7-6 and TRBJ1-1, with D possibly matching TRBD1 (6 bases). This CDR3 comprises 13 residues. Trimming stripped 1 base from V and 6 bases from J, with 9 bases between. From germline, CDR1 is SGHVS and CDR2 FNYEAQ. For the CDR3, the DNA is TGTGCCAGCAGCTTAGACAGGGAGGCTGAAGCTTTCTTT. Translating gives CASSLDREAEAFF.

This clonotype was picked up many times. The chain recombines TRBV7-8 with TRBJ2-5; 7 bases agree with TRBD2. The CDR3 contains 15 residues. Germline V lookup: CDR1 SGHVS, CDR2 FQNEAQ. Trimming at V came to 5 bases and at J to 0 bases, leaving 6 bases not matched to a gene. Here the CDR3 reads CASSQRLAYQETQYF. The CDR3 nucleotides are TGTGCCAGCAGCCAGAGACTAGCTTACCAAGAGACCCAGTACTTC.

This clonotype was counted ten times or more. V and J are TRBV29-1 and TRBJ2-6; 7 positions agree with TRBD1. This CDR3 has 15 residues. Looked up from germline, CDR1 is SQVTM and CDR2 is ANQGSEA. V gave up 4 bases and J gave up 2 bases; unmatched junction bases: 5. The CDR3 loop is CSVGQGGTGANVLTF. Here the CDR3 DNA reads TGCAGCGTTGGACAGGGTGGAACTGGGGCCAACGTCCTGACTTTC.

There are many counts of this clonotype. The chain uses TRBV15 and TRBJ2-3; 9 nucleotides agree with TRBD1. Trimming at V came to 1 base and at J to 5 bases, leaving 7 bases not matched to a gene. The V gene's germline CDR1 is LNHNV and CDR2 YYDKDF (reference sequence). This CDR3 comprises 16 residues. DNA for the CDR3: TGTGCCACCAGCAGAGTACCGGGACAGGGTAAAGATACGCAGTATTTT. Translated, it gives CATSRVPGQGKDTQYF.

This clonotype was counted many times. This chain uses TRBV5-5 with TRBJ1-1; 8 nucleotides line up with TRBD1. CDR1 SGHKS and CDR2 YYEKEE come from the germline V gene (reference sequence). This CDR3 has 14 amino acids. V gave up 4 bases and J gave up 3 bases; unmatched junction bases: 5. DNA of the CDR3: TGTGCCAGCAGCCAGGGGACAGGCTACACTGAAGCTTTCTTT. Amino acid sequence: CASSQGTGYTEAFF.

This chain connects TRBV6-4 to TRBJ2-2; 10 bases agree with TRBD1. Germline V CDR1 and CDR2: MRHNA, SNTAGT. Unmatched junction bases numbered 4, after V lost 3 bases and J lost 3 bases. The CDR3 is 16 residues long. The CDR3 region is CASSETGTGDTGELFF. CDR3 nucleotide sequence: TGTGCCAGCAGTGAAACGGGGACAGGGGACACCGGGGAGCTGTTTTTT.

This clonotype was picked up many times. V usage is TRBV27 and J usage is TRBJ2-2; D possibly corresponds to TRBD2 (7 bases). Germline CDR1 reads MNHEY; CDR2 reads SMNVEV (reference sequence). The V end was cut by 4 bases, the J end by 2 bases, with 11 bases between. The CDR3 loop spans 15 amino acids. DNA for the CDR3: TGTGCCAGCAGTTGGGGGGGGACAAACACCGGGGAGCTGTTTTTT. Its protein is CASSWGGTNTGELFF.

This clonotype was found many times. The gene calls are TRBV7-7 and TRBJ2-7; TRBD1 matches 8 bases. This CDR3 has 14 amino acids. With V trimmed by 5 bases and J by 4 bases, 7 bases remained unmatched. Germline V gene lookup returns CDR1 SSHAT and CDR2 FNYEAQ (reference sequence). Here the CDR3 reads CASSQGQGVYEQYF. As DNA, the CDR3 is TGTGCCAGCAGCCAAGGACAGGGAGTATACGAGCAGTACTTC.

The table lists this clonotype with many counts. The chain's CDR3 is CASSVAQTSYYEQYF. The CDR3 DNA reads as TGTGCCAGCAGCGTAGCGCAGACCAGTTACTACGAGCAGTACTTC. This chain uses TRBV9 with TRBJ2-7; D ambiguous. CDR1 is SGDLS, CDR2 YYNGEE, per germline. The CDR3 runs 15 residues. V was trimmed by 0 bases and J by 3 bases, leaving 13 bases between them.

This clonotype was recorded many times. The chain couples TRBV6-5 to TRBJ2-1; 11 nucleotides agree with TRBD2. The CDR3 covers 15 residues. The germline V gene has CDR1 MNHEY and CDR2 SVGAGI. The ends lost 5 bases at V and 3 bases at J; junction bases unmatched: 3. The CDR3 region has the DNA TGTGCCAGCAGTGGGCTAGCGGGAGGCTACAATGAGCAGTTCTTC. Its protein product is CASSGLAGGYNEQFF.